The 18 T cell receptor beta chains reported below all come from one sample, sequenced in a study of metastatic and nonmetastatic thyroid tumors. Before thyroid surgery, none of the patients had received any treatment. TCRdb re-clonotyped the PCR reads via MiXCR. The profile shows 35,000 to 40,000 clones, 28% of them singletons. Sequencing was carried out using blood. These receptors came from a male donor with papillary thyroid cancer or a benign thyroid nodule (not recorded which). Some clones in this sample may be carry-over from other donors' samples.

This sequence joins TRBV5-5 and TRBJ2-2, with unresolved D. The CDR3 has 15 amino acids. The V gene's germline CDR1 is SGHKS and CDR2 YYEKEE (reference sequence). V was pared by 1 base and J by 4 bases, with 11 bases between. CDR3 region: CASSLSPAFTGELFF. In DNA form, the CDR3 reads TGTGCCAGCAGCTTGTCCCCCGCATTCACCGGGGAGCTGTTTTTT.

The chain has TRBV9 and TRBJ1-2; the D gene is possibly TRBD1 (5 bases). Germline loops: CDR1 SGDLS, CDR2 YYNGEE. Trimming cost V 1 base and J 4 bases, with 11 bases left between them. The CDR3 extends over 14 amino acids. In nucleotides, the CDR3 is TGTGCCAGCAGCGTAACCCGGGACGCCTATGGCTACACCTTC. This codes for CASSVTRDAYGYTF.

This clone turned up a few times. The V call is TRBV6-1, the J call TRBJ1-3; D is uncertain. The CDR3 length is 10 residues. From germline, CDR1 is MNHNS and CDR2 SASEGT. The germline V and J ends were trimmed by 3 bases and 10 bases, with 4 bases remaining between them. The CDR3 reads CASSEGTIYF. CDR3 DNA: TGTGCCAGCAGTGAGGGGACCATATATTTT.

Only a few counts were recorded for this clone. The chain joins TRBV6-1 to TRBJ2-7, with 11 nucleotides matching TRBD2. Looked up from germline, CDR1 is MNHNS and CDR2 is SASEGT. J lost 6 bases, V lost 6 bases, and 7 bases had no gene match. The CDR3 is 14 amino acids. The CDR3 here is CASRVAGGPGEQYF. The DNA for the CDR3 is TGTGCCAGCAGGGTAGCGGGAGGGCCGGGCGAGCAGTACTTC.

This clone was detected only a few times. This chain uses TRBV6-1 with TRBJ1-3; D not certain. V was clipped by 3 bases and J by 0 bases, with 9 bases between them. The CDR3 is made up of 15 amino acids. CDR1 and CDR2 from the germline V gene are MNHNS and SASEGT. Written as DNA, the CDR3 is TGTGCCAGCAGTGACGCACGGGGCTCTGGAAACACCATATATTTT. This codes for CASSDARGSGNTIYF.

The V gene is TRBV4-2, the J gene TRBJ2-5; possibly TRBD2 for D (5 bases). Germline values: CDR1 LGHNA, CDR2 YNFKEQ. The ends were cut back, 0 bases at V and 5 bases at J, with 19 bases in the middle. CDR3 size: 17 residues. As DNA, the CDR3 is TGTGCCAGCAGCCAAGATAGGCGAGCTAGCCGGGGTGAGACCCAGTACTTC. Translated, it gives CASSQDRRASRGETQYF.

This clone was seen repeatedly, ten times or more. The DNA of the CDR3 is TGTGCCAGCAGCTTCGTCGGATCTTTCCCCTCCTACGAGCAGTACTTC. Its translation is CASSFVGSFPSYEQYF. The chain combines TRBV7-2 with TRBJ2-7; D is undetermined. V lost 3 bases and J lost 0, with 15 bases in between. In germline, CDR1 is SGHTA, CDR2 FQGNSA. The CDR3 runs to 16 residues.

The rearrangement joins TRBV18 to TRBJ2-3; 7 bases match TRBD1. This CDR3 comprises 15 residues. J was trimmed by 11 bases and V by 5 bases; bases with no gene match: 16. Germline V lookup: CDR1 KGHSH, CDR2 LQKENI. The CDR3 DNA reads TGTGCCAGCTCAACGACAGGGTTGGGAGAATACGAGCAGTATTTT. Residues: CASSTTGLGEYEQYF.

CDR3 in amino acids: CASSSYDLSSGNTIYF. Here the CDR3 DNA reads TGTGCCAGCAGTTCCTATGACCTGAGCTCTGGAAACACCATATATTTT. The chain joins TRBV28 to TRBJ1-3; D ambiguous. Trimming left V 4 bases short and J 0 bases short, with 13 bases between. The germline V gene encodes CDR1 MDHEN and CDR2 SYDVKM. CDR3 length equals 16 residues.

The sample holds one count of this clone. The gene calls are TRBV14 and TRBJ2-2; D remains unclear. Trimming cost V 0 bases and J 1 base, with 12 bases left between them. The CDR3 is made up of 17 amino acids. Germline loops: CDR1 SGHDN, CDR2 FVKESK. CDR3 DNA: TGTGCCAGCAGCCAAGAGTTCCCACATTTGAACACCGGGGAGCTGTTTTTT. The encoded protein is CASSQEFPHLNTGELFF. Full variable domain (missing parts from reference TRBV14 and TRBJ2-2): EAGVTQFPSHSVIEKGQTVTLRCDPISGHDNLYWYRRVMGKEIKFLLHFVKESKQDESGMPNNRFLAERTGGTYSTLKVQPAELEDSGVYFCASSQEFPHLNTGELFFGEGSRLTVL.

By sample share, this clone is medium-sized (0.01 to 0.1%). The chain carries TRBV7-3 and TRBJ2-3; tentatively, D is TRBD2 (6 bases). Germline V CDR1 and CDR2: SGHTA, FQGTGA. This CDR3 comprises 15 residues. V lost 2 bases and J 2 bases, leaving 11 bases between the germline ends. The CDR3 DNA reads as TGTGCCAGCAGCTTATCCGGGGGATTCACAGATACGCAGTATTTT. The encoded protein is CASSLSGGFTDTQYF. Variable domain in full (rest from reference TRBV7-3 and TRBJ2-3): GAGVSQTPSNKVTEKGKYVELRCDPISGHTALYWYRQSLGQGPEFLIYFQGTGAADDSGLPNDRFFAVRPEGSVSTLKIQRTERGDSAVYLCASSLSGGFTDTQYFGPGTRLTVL.

The J gene is TRBJ2-3, the V gene TRBV12-3 or TRBV12-4, with D hard to call. The CDR3 has 14 residues. The V end was cut by 6 bases, the J end by 1 base, with 11 bases between. The CDR3 is CASSPDAGTDTQYF. Here the CDR3 DNA reads TGTGCCAGCAGCCCTGATGCGGGCACAGATACGCAGTATTTT.

The rearrangement uses TRBV7-3 and TRBJ2-1; D gene ambiguous. Germline V gene data show CDR1 as SGHTA and CDR2 as FQGTGA. The CDR3 runs 15 residues. V gave up 0 bases and J gave up 0 bases, with 6 bases separating them. CDR3 in amino acids: CASSLTADSYNEQFF. The CDR3 region has the DNA TGTGCCAGCAGCTTAACGGCTGACTCCTACAATGAGCAGTTCTTC.

J is TRBJ1-1 and V is TRBV15; unclear D gene. The V gene's germline CDR1 is LNHNV and CDR2 YYDKDF (reference sequence). This CDR3 region has 15 residues. Deletions cut 0 bases from V and 1 base from J, with 9 bases between. The CDR3 protein is CATSRDTFRNTEAFF. The CDR3 DNA reads TGTGCCACCAGCAGAGATACGTTCAGGAACACTGAAGCTTTCTTT. Looking up the rest from reference TRBV15 and TRBJ1-1 gives the full variable domain: DAMVIQNPRYQVTQFGKPVTLSCSQTLNHNVMYWYQQKSSQAPKLLFHYYDKDFNNEADTPDNFQSRRPNTSFCFLDIRSPGLGDTAMYLCATSRDTFRNTEAFFGQGTRLTVV.

The table lists this clone with a few counts. The chain recombines TRBV7-8 with TRBJ2-1; D is unresolved. The CDR3 is 12 amino acids. Looked up from germline, CDR1 is SGHVS and CDR2 is FQNEAQ. The V end was cut by 1 base, the J end by 9 bases, with 7 bases between. CDR3 in amino acids: CASSLVASEQFF. The CDR3, as DNA: TGTGCCAGCAGCTTAGTAGCTTCTGAGCAGTTCTTC.

The J gene is TRBJ2-3, the V gene TRBV7-2, with 9 bases that match TRBD2. The CDR3 consists of 14 residues. The J segment lost 3 bases and the V segment lost 5 bases, leaving 3 bases of the junction unmatched. Germline values: CDR1 SGHTA, CDR2 FQGNSA. The CDR3 sequence: CASSAGGQTDTQYF. The CDR3 DNA follows: TGTGCCAGCAGCGCGGGAGGGCAGACAGATACGCAGTATTTT.

The chain employs TRBV30 and TRBJ2-1; TRBD2 matches at 9 bases. With V trimmed by 1 base and J by 5 bases, 9 bases remained unmatched. This CDR3 contains 16 residues. CDR1 GTSNPN and CDR2 SVGIG come from the germline V gene (reference sequence). The DNA of the CDR3 is TGTGCCTGGAGTGCATTGGCGGGAGGGCCCCACAATGAGCAGTTCTTC. This translates into CAWSALAGGPHNEQFF.

The genes are TRBV10-1 and TRBJ2-7; tentative D call: TRBD2 (5 bases). This CDR3 is 14 amino acids long. Trimming removed 3 bases from V and 7 bases from J, with 16 bases in between. The germline CDR1 and CDR2 sequences are WNHNN and SYGVQD (reference sequence). The CDR3 nucleotides are TGCGCCAGCAGTGATGGGCCAGCGGTTGGGGAGCAGTACTTC. This sequence encodes CASSDGPAVGEQYF.